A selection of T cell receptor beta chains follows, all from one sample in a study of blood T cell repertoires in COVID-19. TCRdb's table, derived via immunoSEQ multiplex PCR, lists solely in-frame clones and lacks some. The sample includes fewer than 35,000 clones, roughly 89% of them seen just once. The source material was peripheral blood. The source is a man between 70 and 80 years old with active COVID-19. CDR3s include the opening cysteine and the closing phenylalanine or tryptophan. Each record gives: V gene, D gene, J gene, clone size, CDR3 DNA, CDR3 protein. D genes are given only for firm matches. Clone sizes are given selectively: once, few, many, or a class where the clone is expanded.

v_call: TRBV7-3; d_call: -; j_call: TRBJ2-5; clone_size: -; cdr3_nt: TGTGCCAGCAGCTTATCGGGCGGGGAGACCCAGTACTTC; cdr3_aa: CASSLSGGETQYF
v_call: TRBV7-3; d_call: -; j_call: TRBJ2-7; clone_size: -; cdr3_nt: TGTGCCAGCAGCTTGACCGATACAGGCTACGAGCAGTACTTC; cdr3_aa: CASSLTDTGYEQYF
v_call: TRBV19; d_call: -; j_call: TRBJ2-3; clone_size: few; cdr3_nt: TGTGCCAGTAGTATAGATCAGTCTCCCTGGGATACGCAGTATTTT; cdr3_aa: CASSIDQSPWDTQYF
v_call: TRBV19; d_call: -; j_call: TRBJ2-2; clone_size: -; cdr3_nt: TGTGCCAGTAGTATACTTTCGAACACCGGGGAGCTGTTTTTT; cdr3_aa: CASSILSNTGELFF
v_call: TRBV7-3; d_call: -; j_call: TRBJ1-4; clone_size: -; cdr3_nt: TGTGCCAGCGGAACCGGGATAGTCGGGGAAAAACTGTTTTTT; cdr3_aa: CASGTGIVGEKLFF
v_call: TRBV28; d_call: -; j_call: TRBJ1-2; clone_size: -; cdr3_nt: TGTGCCAGCAGTCTCACAGGGAACTATGGCTACACCTTC; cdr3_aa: CASSLTGNYGYTF
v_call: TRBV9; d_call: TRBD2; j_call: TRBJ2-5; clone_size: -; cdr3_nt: TGTGCCAGCAGCGGGGGACTAGCGGGGGCAGAGACCCAGTACTTC; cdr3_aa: CASSGGLAGAETQYF
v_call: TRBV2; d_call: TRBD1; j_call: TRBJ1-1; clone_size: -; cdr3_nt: TGTGCCAGCAAGAGACAAGGGGGCCTAATGAACACTGAAGCTTTCTTT; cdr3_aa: CASKRQGGLMNTEAFF
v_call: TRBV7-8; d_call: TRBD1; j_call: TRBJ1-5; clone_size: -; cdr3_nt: TGTGCCAGCAGCTTGGGACAGCAGGCCGCTCAGGCCCAGCATTTT; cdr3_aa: CASSLGQQAAQAQHF
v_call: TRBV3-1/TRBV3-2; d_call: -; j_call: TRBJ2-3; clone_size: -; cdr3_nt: TGTGCCAGCAGCCTACCCTATGGCACAGATACGCAGTATTTT; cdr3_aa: CASSLPYGTDTQYF
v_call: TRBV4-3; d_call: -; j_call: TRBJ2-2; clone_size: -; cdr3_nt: TGCGCCAGCAGCCAAGACCGACTATCCACCGGGGAGCTGTTTTTT; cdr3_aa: CASSQDRLSTGELFF
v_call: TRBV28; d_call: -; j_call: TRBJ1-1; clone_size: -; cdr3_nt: TGTGCCAGCGGGGCTGTGAACACTGAAGCTTTCTTT; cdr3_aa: CASGAVNTEAFF
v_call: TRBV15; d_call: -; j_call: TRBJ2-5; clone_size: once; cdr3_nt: TGTGCCACCAGATATGGAGGCGGACAAGAGACCCAGTACTTC; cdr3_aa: CATRYGGGQETQYF
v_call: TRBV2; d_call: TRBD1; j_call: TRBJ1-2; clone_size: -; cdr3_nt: TGTGCCAGCAGTGAATTCAGGGGGGATGGCTACACCTTC; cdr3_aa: CASSEFRGDGYTF